This T cell receptor beta chain was found in a study of T cell responses to AZD1222 COVID-19 vaccine. Germline assignment: CDR1 MDHEN and CDR2 SYDVKM. V lost 1 base, J lost 9 bases, and 7 bases lay in between. The CDR3 loop spans 13 amino acids. The protocol was immunoSEQ multiplex PCR, while the TCRdb copy is restricted to in-frame clones and leaves out a portion. The data hold around 140,000 clones, with about 82% observed a single time. V usage is TRBV28 and J usage is TRBJ1-6; D is ambiguous. Sequences were derived from peripheral blood, sampled 28 days after the second dose of the MenACWY control vaccine. The source of this sequence is an adult who received the MenACWY meningococcal vaccine as a control. CDR3 region: CASSLLSGSPLHF. In DNA form, the CDR3 reads TGTGCCAGCAGTTTATTGAGCGGTTCACCCCTCCACTTT.